This paragraph reports one T cell receptor (beta chain). The repertoire was sequenced with immunoSEQ multiplex PCR; TCRdb's copy has only in-frame clones and lacks some. Here the sample spans about 99,000 clones, 95% to 96% being singletons. Sampling times: baseline, cycle 4 day 1, cycle 7 day 1. The sample originates from a study of OX40 agonist ivuxolimab in advanced cancers. Germline CDR1 SGHNT, CDR2 YENEEA. Deletions cut 4 bases from V and 3 bases from J, with 7 bases between. The CDR3 has 12 residues. This receptor was obtained from an adult with an advanced solid tumor such as melanoma, head and neck, liver or kidney cancer. The sample in question was CD4+ or CD8+ T cells sorted from blood, obtained in a trial of the OX40 agonist ivuxolimab. The chain is built from TRBV11-3 and TRBJ2-7; D is possibly TRBD2 (6 bases). The DNA for the CDR3 is TGTGCCAGCAGCTCCGGGGGCTACGAGCAGTACTTC. Translated: CASSSGGYEQYF.